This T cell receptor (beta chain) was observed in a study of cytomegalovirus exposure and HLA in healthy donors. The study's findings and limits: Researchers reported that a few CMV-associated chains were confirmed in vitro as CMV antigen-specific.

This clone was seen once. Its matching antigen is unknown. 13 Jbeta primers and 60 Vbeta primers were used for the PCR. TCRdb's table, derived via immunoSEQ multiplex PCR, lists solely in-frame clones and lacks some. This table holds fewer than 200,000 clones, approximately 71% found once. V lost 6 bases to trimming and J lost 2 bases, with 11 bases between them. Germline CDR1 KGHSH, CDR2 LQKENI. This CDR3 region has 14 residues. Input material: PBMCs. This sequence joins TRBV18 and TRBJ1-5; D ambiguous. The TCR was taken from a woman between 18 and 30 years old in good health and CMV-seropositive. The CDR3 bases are TGTGCCAGCTCGCTAGGTGGAGGCAATCAGCCCCAGCATTTT. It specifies CASSLGGGNQPQHF.